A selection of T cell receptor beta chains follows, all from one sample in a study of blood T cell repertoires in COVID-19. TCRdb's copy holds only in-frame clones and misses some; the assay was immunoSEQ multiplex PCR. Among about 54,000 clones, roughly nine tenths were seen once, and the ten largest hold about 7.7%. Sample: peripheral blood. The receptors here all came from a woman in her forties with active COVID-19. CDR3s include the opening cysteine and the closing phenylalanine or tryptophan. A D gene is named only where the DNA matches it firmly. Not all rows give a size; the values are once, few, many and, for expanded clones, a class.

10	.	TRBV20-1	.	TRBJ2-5	TGCAGTGTTCCTAAAGAGACCCAGTACTTC	CSVPKETQYF
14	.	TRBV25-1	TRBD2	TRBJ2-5	TGTGCCAGCAGGACTAGCGGGGGCCAAGAGACCCAGTACTTC	CASRTSGGQETQYF
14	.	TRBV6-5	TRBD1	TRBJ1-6	TGTGCCAGCACCTCCGGGACAGGGAATTCACCCCTCCACTTT	CASTSGTGNSPLHF
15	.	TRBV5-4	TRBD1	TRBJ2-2	TGTGCCAGCAGCTCGACAGGGGCGTACACCGGGGAGCTGTTTTTT	CASSSTGAYTGELFF
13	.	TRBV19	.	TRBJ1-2	TGTGCCAGTAGTATCCGTTTCAGTGATGGCTACACCTTC	CASSIRFSDGYTF
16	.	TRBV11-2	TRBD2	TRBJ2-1	TGTGCCAGCAGCTTAGAGGGACTAGGCGAGTTAGGGGAGCAGTTCTTC	CASSLEGLGELGEQFF
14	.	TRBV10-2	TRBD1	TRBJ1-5	TGCGCCAGCAGTCTCACAGGGGGAGGTCAGCCCCAGCATTTT	CASSLTGGGQPQHF
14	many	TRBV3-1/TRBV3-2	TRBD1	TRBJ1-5	TGTGCCAGCAGCTACGGGACAGCGAATCAGCCCCAGCATTTT	CASSYGTANQPQHF
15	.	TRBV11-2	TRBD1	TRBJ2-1	TGTGCCAGCAGCTGGACCGGGACAGGGGGCAATGAGCAGTTCTTC	CASSWTGTGGNEQFF
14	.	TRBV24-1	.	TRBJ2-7	TGTGCCACCAGTGATTCCCCGGTGGGGGGCGAGCAGTACTTC	CATSDSPVGGEQYF
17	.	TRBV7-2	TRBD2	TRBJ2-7	TGTGCCAGCAGCTCCTCCCGGGGGTCGGGGGGGTTCTACGAGCAGTACTTC	CASSSSRGSGGFYEQYF
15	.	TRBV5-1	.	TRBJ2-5	TGCGCCAGCAGCTCTAAAGTGAGTTCCGCGGAGACCCAGTACTTC	CASSSKVSSAETQYF
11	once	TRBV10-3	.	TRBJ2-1	TGTGCCATCAGTGTCCTAGATGAGCAGTTCTTC	CAISVLDEQFF
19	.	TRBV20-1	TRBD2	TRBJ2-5	TGCAGTGCTAGTGATCCTAGACTAGCGGGGGGCGTAGACCAAGAGACCCAGTACTTC	CSASDPRLAGGVDQETQYF
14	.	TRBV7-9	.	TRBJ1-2	TGTGCCAGCAGCTTAGGGGCAGGGGTATATGGCTACACCTTC	CASSLGAGVYGYTF
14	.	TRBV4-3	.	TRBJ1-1	TGCGCCAGCAGCCAAGGTGCAGTCAGCACTGAAGCTTTCTTT	CASSQGAVSTEAFF
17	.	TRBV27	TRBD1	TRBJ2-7	TGTGCCAGCAGTTTATCAGGACAGGGGGCGCCTCCTTACGAGCAGTACTTC	CASSLSGQGAPPYEQYF
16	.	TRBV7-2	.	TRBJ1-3	TGTGCCAGCAGCTTAGGGGCCAGCAACTCTGGAAACACCATATATTTT	CASSLGASNSGNTIYF
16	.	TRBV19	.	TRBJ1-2	TGTGCCAGTAGTATATCACCTCAGGGATCTGGGTATGGCTACACCTTC	CASSISPQGSGYGYTF
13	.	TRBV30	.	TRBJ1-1	TGTGCCTGGAGCGTCGACATATCCACTGAAGCTTTCTTT	CAWSVDISTEAFF
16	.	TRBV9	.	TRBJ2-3	TGTGCCAGCAGCGTATCTCTAGGGGAGGCGGACCATCCGCAGTATTTT	CASSVSLGEADHPQYF
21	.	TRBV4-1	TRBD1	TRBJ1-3	TGCGCCAGCAGCCACCGAGCTCCGGGACAGGCTTTAAAACTCTCTGGAAACACCATATATTTT	CASSHRAPGQALKLSGNTIYF
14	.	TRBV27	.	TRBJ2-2	TGTGCCAGCAGTTTATTGGGGGCGGAGGGGGAGCTGTTTTTT	CASSLLGAEGELFF
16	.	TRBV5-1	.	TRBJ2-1	TGCGCCAGCAGATTAGATGGGGGGGCCTCTTACAATGAGCAGTTCTTC	CASRLDGGASYNEQFF
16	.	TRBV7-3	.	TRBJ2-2	TGTGCCAGCAGCTCCCGGACAGGGAGGGACACCGGGGAGCTGTTTTTT	CASSSRTGRDTGELFF